Sequencing of this T cell receptor beta chain was carried out in a study of CD8 T cells in Susac syndrome. Study results and limitations: It was acknowledged in the study that the number of individuals who were included in its TCR sequencing and HLA analysis was relatively small.

V gave up 2 bases and J gave up 0 bases; unmatched junction bases: 10. CDR1 is LGHNA and CDR2 is YNFKEQ in the germline V gene. The CDR3 contains 18 residues. RNA amounts of 0.5 to 1 ug underwent reverse transcription with random hexamers. The amplification used immunoSEQ multiplex PCR on TCR beta CDR3; it spanned 54 Vbeta and 13 Jbeta. TCRdb reprocessed the immunoSEQ multiplex PCR reads with MiXCR, giving one entry per CDR3 protein. The sample yields around 130,000 distinct CDR3 sequences, roughly 92% seen once. The study sequenced TCR beta in blood CD8+ and CD4+ T cells. TEMRA cells were FACS-enriched, unlike CD8+ and CD4+ T cells, which were negatively isolated. Worth noting for this clonotype: Its antigen is still unknown.

The V and J genes are TRBV4-2 and TRBJ2-5; 9 positions match TRBD2. The sequencing sample was made of CD4+ T cells from PBMCs. The sequence was collected from a human donor in good health. CDR3 protein: CASSQSGGAGGNQETQYF. The CDR3 DNA reads TGTGCCAGCAGCCAATCCGGAGGGGCGGGAGGGAACCAAGAGACCCAGTACTTC.